One and the same sample provided the 32 T cell receptor beta chains below, sequenced in a study of CD8+ T cells in alopecia areata. Indicated treatment: oral pan-JAK inhibitor, 5-10 mg twice daily. RNA was isolated and reverse transcribed to cDNA, the sequencing template. Clones were read by immunoSEQ multiplex PCR, and TCRdb kept only the in-frame ones, dropping some. The table shows over 100,000 clones, with around 50% occurring only once. The sample consisted of CD8+ T cells sorted from blood, taken at week 24, from a patient treated with tofacitinib. These TCRs come from a human donor with alopecia areata.

This rearrangement joins TRBV6-5 to TRBJ1-4; D might be TRBD1 (5 bases). This CDR3 region has 14 residues. Looked up from germline, CDR1 is MNHEY and CDR2 is SVGAGI. Trimming took off 6 bases at V and 5 bases at J, with 13 bases between the two ends. Here the CDR3 DNA reads TGTGCCAGCAGCCGCTCCGGGGGGAATGAAAAACTGTTTTTT. This encodes CASSRSGGNEKLFF.

The genes are TRBV23-1 and TRBJ1-2; D is unclear. TRBV23-1 is an ORF for which the function is uncertain. V lost 6 bases and J lost 3, with 11 bases in between. The CDR3 loop spans 13 amino acids. CDR3: CASRPPTDYGYTF. The CDR3 DNA reads TGCGCCAGCAGACCTCCGACGGACTATGGCTACACCTTC.

This clone was picked up a small number of times. J is TRBJ2-1 and V is TRBV5-1; 11 bases line up with TRBD2. With V trimmed by 4 bases and J by 3 bases, 9 bases remained unmatched. Germline V CDR1 and CDR2: SGHRS, YFSETQ. This CDR3 region has 17 residues. The DNA for the CDR3 is TGCGCCAGCAGCCTAAACGGACTAGCGGGTTTCTACAATGAGCAGTTCTTC. This sequence encodes CASSLNGLAGFYNEQFF.

Notes on this clone: The identical CDR3 is also encoded by other nucleotide sequences in the sample. V and J are TRBV6-5 and TRBJ1-1; D is undetermined. The CDR3 is made up of 11 amino acids. V dropped 6 bases and J dropped 2 bases, with 4 bases sitting between them. The germline V gene encodes CDR1 MNHEY and CDR2 SVGAGI. CDR3 protein: CASRLNTEAFF. CDR3 nucleotide sequence: TGTGCCAGCAGACTCAACACTGAAGCTTTCTTT.

This chain links TRBV19 with TRBJ1-1, with D hard to call. Looked up from germline, CDR1 is LNHDA and CDR2 is SQIVND (reference sequence). Trimming took off 6 bases at V and 0 bases at J, with 8 bases between the two ends. CDR3 length equals 13 residues. CDR3 region: CASSLSVNTEAFF. The CDR3 nucleotides read TGTGCCAGTAGCCTCTCGGTGAACACTGAAGCTTTCTTT.

This chain links TRBV10-3 with TRBJ2-5; TRBD2 agrees at 11 bases. The CDR3 is 16 residues long. CDR1 and CDR2 from the germline V gene are ENHRY and SYGVKD. V was clipped by 2 bases and J by 2 bases; unmatched bases: 4. The CDR3 is CAISEPGLAAQETQYF. CDR3 nucleotide sequence: TGTGCCATCAGTGAGCCGGGACTAGCGGCACAAGAGACCCAGTACTTC.

This clone was seen only a few times. This chain connects TRBV29-1 to TRBJ1-2, with D possibly TRBD1 on 5 matching bases. This CDR3 comprises 14 residues. Deletions cut 6 bases from V and 8 bases from J, with 22 bases between. The germline gives CDR1 SQVTM, CDR2 ANQGSEA. CDR3 loop: CSVQYGARFEGYTF. CDR3 bases: TGCAGCGTGCAGTACGGGGCGAGGTTTGAGGGCTACACCTTC.

The chain couples TRBV6-5 to TRBJ1-2; no clear D. The ends were cut back, 6 bases at V and 4 bases at J, with 12 bases in the middle. The CDR3 runs 13 residues. The germline gives CDR1 MNHEY, CDR2 SVGAGI. For the CDR3, the DNA is TGTGCCAGCAGCCTCGGACTTATCTATGGCTACACCTTC. Its protein is CASSLGLIYGYTF.

The V and J genes are TRBV13 and TRBJ2-5; D remains ambiguous. The germline V and J ends were trimmed by 2 bases and 1 base, with 5 bases remaining between them. This CDR3 contains 13 residues. The germline V gene has CDR1 PRHDT and CDR2 FYEKMQ (reference sequence). CDR3 DNA: TGTGCCAGCAGCTTAATAGCCCAAGAGACCCAGTACTTC. Its translation: CASSLIAQETQYF.

The chain combines TRBV4-1 with TRBJ2-1; 7 nucleotides align to TRBD2. V trimming: 1 base; J trimming: 0 bases; junction bases outside the gene matches: 3. Germline V gives CDR1 MGHRA, CDR2 YSYEKL. The CDR3 contains 16 residues. The CDR3 region is CASSQGGGGSYNEQFF. In DNA, the CDR3 is TGCGCCAGCAGCCAAGGTGGGGGGGGCTCCTACAATGAGCAGTTCTTC.

The V and J genes are TRBV30 and TRBJ1-1, with D unresolved. CDR1 is GTSNPN and CDR2 is SVGIG in the germline V gene (reference sequence). The CDR3 covers 14 residues. V lost 0 bases and J 0 bases, leaving 8 bases between the germline ends. The CDR3 DNA sequence: TGTGCCTGGAGTGTAGGCCGGATGAACACTGAAGCTTTCTTT. Translating gives CAWSVGRMNTEAFF.

The chain carries TRBV30 and TRBJ1-1; D remains ambiguous. The V gene lost 4 bases and the J gene lost 6 bases, with 9 bases spanning the gap. The germline V gene encodes CDR1 GTSNPN and CDR2 SVGIG (reference sequence). This CDR3 is built from 11 residues. The CDR3: CAWTLGPEAFF. The CDR3 nucleotides are TGTGCCTGGACGTTGGGCCCTGAAGCTTTCTTT. Using reference TRBV30 and TRBJ1-1 for the parts outside the CDR3, the full variable domain is SQTIHQWPATLVQPVGSPLSLECTVEGTSNPNLYWYRQAAGRGLQLLFYSVGIGQISSEVPQNLSASRPQDRQFILSSKKLLLSDSGFYLCAWTLGPEAFFGQGTRLTVV.

CDR3 DNA sequence: TGTGCCAGCAGCTATCTAGCGGGGAAGATCGGAGATACGCAGTATTTT. Its protein product is CASSYLAGKIGDTQYF. J is TRBJ2-3 and V is TRBV7-8; 9 nucleotides line up with TRBD2. The V gene's germline CDR1 is SGHVS and CDR2 FQNEAQ. J gave up 5 bases and V 4 bases, and 10 bases lay outside the gene matches. The CDR3 sequence is 16 residues long.

This clone came up a few times. The chain recombines TRBV7-9 with TRBJ1-5; no definite D call. The V end lost 3 bases, the J end lost 1 base, and 7 bases lay between the germline ends. CDR3 length: 14 amino acids. Germline V gene lookup returns CDR1 SEHNR and CDR2 FQNEAQ (reference sequence). Here the CDR3 DNA reads TGTGCCAGCAGCTTCTCAGAAAGCAATCAGCCCCAGCATTTT. Protein sequence: CASSFSESNQPQHF.

This clone has only a few counts. This rearrangement joins TRBV7-2 to TRBJ2-7; no clear D. The germline gives CDR1 SGHTA, CDR2 FQGNSA. This CDR3 region has 13 residues. With 1 base removed from V and 7 bases from J, the gap between germline ends came to 11 bases. CDR3 coding DNA: TGTGCCAGCAGCTTAGATACGCCGTGGGAGCAGTACTTC. Translated: CASSLDTPWEQYF.

Comments on this clone: Different DNA sequences within this sample yield the same CDR3. J is TRBJ2-7 and V is TRBV13, with D possibly matching TRBD1 (5 bases). Germline V gene sequence: CDR1 PRHDT, CDR2 FYEKMQ (reference sequence). The CDR3 loop spans 12 amino acids. V lost 4 bases to trimming and J lost 2 bases, with 6 bases between them. The DNA of the CDR3 is TGTGCCAGCAGCTCAGGGACCTACGAGCAGTACTTC. Translated: CASSSGTYEQYF. The full variable domain, in which reference TRBV13 and TRBJ2-7 provide the parts outside the CDR3, is AAGVIQSPRHLIKEKRETATLKCYPIPRHDTVYWYQQGPGQDPQFLISFYEKMQSDKGSIPDRFSAQQFSDYHSELNMSSLELGDSALYFCASSSGTYEQYFGPGTRLTVT.

The chain couples TRBV7-2 to TRBJ2-7, with TRBD1 matching over 10 bases. Unmatched junction bases numbered 9, after V lost 5 bases and J lost 2 bases. Germline loops: CDR1 SGHTA, CDR2 FQGNSA. The CDR3 is 16 residues long. The CDR3 loop reads CASSLGGQGGTYEQYF. The CDR3 DNA reads as TGTGCCAGCAGCCTCGGCGGACAGGGGGGTACCTACGAGCAGTACTTC.

The chain uses TRBV4-1 and TRBJ1-1, with 8 bases matching TRBD1. CDR3 length: 16 residues. V shed 2 bases, J shed 4 bases, and the junction held 9 bases outside the gene matches. In germline, CDR1 is MGHRA, CDR2 YSYEKL. The CDR3 nucleotides are TGCGCCAGCAGCCAAAGGACAGGGACTATCGGCACTGAAGCTTTCTTT. Protein: CASSQRTGTIGTEAFF.

DNA of the CDR3: TGTGCCTGGAGTGGTGGGGTGACGAACACCGGGGAGCTGTTTTTT. Translation: CAWSGGVTNTGELFF. The V and J genes are TRBV30 and TRBJ2-2, with D uncertain. V lost 1 base to trimming and J lost 0 bases, with 9 bases between them. This CDR3 has 15 amino acids. Germline V gives CDR1 GTSNPN, CDR2 SVGIG (reference sequence). Together with reference TRBV30 and TRBJ2-2, the CDR3 gives the full variable domain: SQTIHQWPATLVQPVGSPLSLECTVEGTSNPNLYWYRQAAGRGLQLLFYSVGIGQISSEVPQNLSASRPQDRQFILSSKKLLLSDSGFYLCAWSGGVTNTGELFFGEGSRLTVL.

This clone was detected only a few times. This rearrangement joins TRBV6-1 to TRBJ2-7, with TRBD2 matching 8 bases. V gave up 8 bases and J gave up 2 bases; unmatched junction bases: 11. The germline CDR1 and CDR2 sequences are MNHNS and SASEGT. This CDR3 contains 15 residues. For the CDR3, the DNA is TGTGCCAGCGAGGATGGACTTAGCGGGGCCTACGAGCAGTACTTC. It specifies CASEDGLSGAYEQYF.

This chain joins TRBV5-1 and TRBJ2-5; D gene ambiguous. V was trimmed by 3 bases and J by 5 bases, leaving 23 bases between them. Germline V gene sequence: CDR1 SGHRS, CDR2 YFSETQ. The CDR3 totals 17 residues. CDR3 protein: CASSSILTQRTKETQYF. The CDR3 bases are TGCGCCAGCAGCTCTATTCTGACCCAACGGACCAAGGAGACCCAGTACTTC.

The rearrangement uses TRBV2 and TRBJ2-7; D perhaps matches TRBD2 (5 bases). Germline assignment: CDR1 SNHLY and CDR2 FYNNEI. The CDR3 runs to 14 residues. Trimming cost V 6 bases and J 4 bases, with 16 bases left between them. CDR3 residues: CASRDQDSFYEQYF. The CDR3 DNA follows: TGTGCCAGCAGGGACCAGGACTCGTTTTACGAGCAGTACTTC. The full variable domain, completed using reference TRBV2 and TRBJ2-7, is EPEVTQTPSHQVTQMGQEVILRCVPISNHLYFYWYRQILGQKVEFLVSFYNNEISEKSEIFDDQFSVERPDGSNFTLKIRSTKLEDSAMYFCASRDQDSFYEQYFGPGTRLTVT.

This clone was found a few times. The chain has TRBV5-6 and TRBJ1-2, with D perhaps TRBD1 (5 bases). This CDR3 is built from 14 residues. Trimming removed 1 base at V and 4 bases at J, with 11 bases between. Germline CDR1 reads SGHDT; CDR2 reads YYEEEE. The CDR3: CASSLMGDIYGYTF. The CDR3 DNA follows: TGTGCCAGCAGCTTGATGGGGGATATCTATGGCTACACCTTC.

The V gene is TRBV7-9, the J gene TRBJ2-3; 15 nucleotides line up with TRBD2. Germline CDR1 reads SEHNR; CDR2 reads FQNEAQ (reference sequence). CDR3 length equals 17 residues. J was trimmed by 4 bases and V by 3 bases; bases with no gene match: 5. DNA of the CDR3: TGTGCCAGCAGCTTTCCGGGACTAGCGGGGGGATCAGATACGCAGTATTTT. Protein sequence: CASSFPGLAGGSDTQYF.

This chain uses TRBV9 with TRBJ2-5; 7 bases agree with TRBD2. Germline CDR1 is SGDLS and CDR2 is YYNGEE. The CDR3 totals 15 residues. V shed 4 bases, J shed 1 base, and the junction held 7 bases outside the gene matches. CDR3 residues: CASSPGTTIQETQYF. DNA of the CDR3: TGTGCCAGCAGCCCCGGGACTACCATCCAAGAGACCCAGTACTTC.

V and J are TRBV7-9 and TRBJ2-5, with D perhaps matching TRBD1 (6 bases). This CDR3 is 16 amino acids long. Germline values: CDR1 SEHNR, CDR2 FQNEAQ (reference sequence). V lost 5 bases and J lost 0, with 16 bases in between. CDR3 region: CASSAMGQLNQETQYF. The CDR3, as DNA: TGTGCCAGCAGCGCCATGGGACAATTGAACCAAGAGACCCAGTACTTC.

The V gene is TRBV9, the J gene TRBJ2-7; possibly TRBD1 for D (6 bases). V was cut by 4 bases and J by 0 bases, with 14 bases left in between. Germline CDR1 reads SGDLS; CDR2 reads YYNGEE. The CDR3 loop spans 15 amino acids. The CDR3 region is CASSPAQGTSYEQYF. CDR3 bases: TGTGCCAGCAGCCCAGCCCAGGGGACCTCCTACGAGCAGTACTTC.

The V gene is TRBV7-9, the J gene TRBJ1-5; D possibly corresponds to TRBD1 (5 bases). Per the germline V gene, CDR1 is SEHNR and CDR2 is FQNEAQ (reference sequence). Deletions cut 6 bases from V and 13 bases from J, with 13 bases between. CDR3 length: 11 amino acids. Here the CDR3 DNA reads TGTGCCAGCAGTCACGGGGCAAAACAGCATTTT. Encoded protein: CASSHGAKQHF.

The J gene is TRBJ1-2, the V gene TRBV30, with TRBD1 as a possible D gene (6 bases). CDR1 is GTSNPN, CDR2 SVGIG, per germline (reference sequence). The CDR3 length is 15 residues. The germline V and J ends were trimmed by 0 bases and 4 bases, with 15 bases remaining between them. This chain's CDR3 is CAWSVPDSGIYGYTF. In nucleotides, the CDR3 is TGTGCCTGGAGTGTACCGGACAGCGGAATCTATGGCTACACCTTC.

This sequence joins TRBV11-1 and TRBJ2-5; D is possibly TRBD2 (5 bases). The germline V gene encodes CDR1 SGHAT and CDR2 FQDESV (reference sequence). V lost 4 bases and J lost 1, with 13 bases in between. The CDR3 consists of 15 residues. The CDR3: CASSSYIAIQETQYF. As DNA, the CDR3 is TGTGCCAGCAGCTCCTACATAGCGATCCAAGAGACCCAGTACTTC.

This chain joins TRBV29-1 and TRBJ2-7; the match to TRBD1 covers 9 bases. V lost 0 bases and J lost 5; bases outside the gene matches: 5. The germline CDR1 and CDR2 sequences are SQVTM and ANQGSEA. The CDR3 has 14 residues. The chain's CDR3 is CSVEDGDRVNEQYF. DNA for the CDR3: TGCAGCGTTGAAGATGGGGACAGGGTTAACGAGCAGTACTTC.

CDR3 DNA sequence: TGCGCCAGCAGCCTCAGACCCGCAGATGAGCAGTTCTTC. Translating gives CASSLRPADEQFF. V and J are TRBV5-1 and TRBJ2-1; D uncertain. The germline V and J ends were trimmed by 4 bases and 8 bases, with 13 bases remaining between them. CDR3 length: 13 residues. Germline V gene sequence: CDR1 SGHRS, CDR2 YFSETQ. The full variable domain, rest sourced from reference TRBV5-1 and TRBJ2-1, is KAGVTQTPRYLIKTRGQQVTLSCSPISGHRSVSWYQQTPGQGLQFLFEYFSETQRNKGNFPGRFSGRQFSNSRSEMNVSTLELGDSALYLCASSLRPADEQFFGPGTRLTVL.